The present TCR beta chain was sequenced within a study of radiotherapy plus CTLA-4 blockade in lung cancer. Study information: Objective responses were documented in around 19% of patients, with disease control in about 28%.

Details on this clone: Antigen: not known.

The V gene's germline CDR1 is MGHRA and CDR2 YSYEKL. V lost 4 bases to trimming and J lost 2 bases; unmatched junction nucleotides: 6. The CDR3 is made up of 15 amino acids. Measured with immunoSEQ multiplex PCR; TCRdb has only the in-frame clones, and not every one. The sample comprises roughly 100,000 clones, more than 75% of which are singletons, and around 2% rests with the top ten. Patients had chemo-refractory metastatic non-small-cell lung cancer and received focal radiation plus CTLA-4 blockade that used ipilimumab. Study-level points and caveats: Expansion in blood of tumor-derived TCR clones was seen after radiotherapy plus ipilimumab. The best predictor of response was reported to be early blood T cell clone dynamics, with interferon-beta.

The rearrangement links TRBV4-1 to TRBJ2-7; TRBD1 aligns across 9 bases. This TCR derives from a human donor with non-small cell lung cancer that progressed on radiotherapy plus ipilimumab. Some clones in this sample may be carry-over from other donors' samples. This sample comprised peripheral blood, obtained from a patient treated with radiotherapy plus ipilimumab. The CDR3 protein is CASSLRTGATYEQYF. The CDR3 DNA follows: TGCGCCAGCAGCCTCAGGACAGGGGCCACCTACGAGCAGTACTTC.